The T cell receptor beta chain under discussion was sequenced for a study of response to subunit inactivated influenza vaccine. Study-wide points: The authors suggested that few new T cells are recruited per seasonal influenza vaccination.

V dropped 4 bases and J dropped 7 bases, with 11 bases sitting between them. CDR1 is MDHEN and CDR2 is SYDVKM in the germline V gene. The CDR3 totals 12 residues. TCRdb re-derived calls from the RT-PCR reads in MiXCR, one entry per CDR3 protein. This sample has more than 400,000 distinct CDR3 sequences, with 7.2% found just once. Of note for this clonotype: Its antigen is not identified.

V and J are TRBV28 and TRBJ2-7; the D gene is possibly TRBD2 (5 bases). The clonotype was recovered from a man between 45 and 75 years old who received an inactivated influenza vaccine. Source: PBMCs from blood, taken roughly 24 months after vaccination. CDR3 amino acids: CASSSGMREQYF. Written as DNA, the CDR3 is TGTGCCAGCAGTTCCGGGATGAGGGAGCAGTACTTC.